Presented here are 29 T cell receptor beta chains from one specimen sequenced in a study of cytomegalovirus exposure and HLA in healthy donors. Assay: immunoSEQ multiplex PCR; the TCRdb copy retains only in-frame clones and omits some. The table has 120,000 or so clones, roughly nine tenths seen once. The sample consisted of PBMCs. The receptor source for this set is a woman younger than 35 in good health and CMV-seronegative.

The chain uses TRBV5-1 and TRBJ2-2; TRBD1 aligns across 9 bases. V lost 4 bases, J lost 6 bases, and 10 bases stayed unmatched. CDR1 is SGHRS and CDR2 is YFSETQ in the germline V gene. This CDR3 spans 16 amino acids. The DNA for the CDR3 is TGCGCCAGCAGCCCCAACCCCGGGACAGGGTCCGGGGAGCTGTTTTTT. Translated: CASSPNPGTGSGELFF.

The CDR3 region is CASSQHDTAYEQYF. The CDR3 bases are TGCGCCAGCAGCCAACATGACACAGCCTACGAGCAGTACTTC. The rearrangement uses TRBV5-1 and TRBJ2-5; D remains ambiguous. With the DNA end fitting TRBJ2-7 better, the J assignment may be wrong. Germline assignment: CDR1 SGHRS and CDR2 YFSETQ. This CDR3 spans 14 amino acids.

This sequence joins TRBV7-9 and TRBJ1-2, with 8 nucleotides matching TRBD1. CDR1 is SEHNR, CDR2 FQNEAQ, per germline (reference sequence). The length of the CDR3 is 15 residues. J was trimmed by 2 bases and V by 1 base; bases with no gene match: 3. The CDR3 spells CASSLGRQGNYGYTF. DNA for the CDR3: TGTGCCAGCAGCTTAGGTCGACAGGGGAACTATGGCTACACCTTC.

The genes are TRBV5-8 and TRBJ2-7; 11 bases agree with TRBD2. CDR1 is SGHTS and CDR2 is YDEGEE in the germline V gene. V was pared by 2 bases and J by 7 bases, with 8 bases of the junction left unmatched. This CDR3 region has 15 residues. For the CDR3, the DNA is TGTGCCAGCAGCTTCCCGGGACTAGCGGCTAGGGAGCAGTACTTC. Amino acid sequence: CASSFPGLAAREQYF. The full variable domain, rest sourced from reference TRBV5-8 and TRBJ2-7, is EAGVTQSPTHLIKTRGQQATLRCSPISGHTSVYWYQQALGLGLQFLLWYDEGEERNRGNFPPRFSGRQFPNYSSELNVNALELEDSALYLCASSFPGLAAREQYFGPGTRLTVT.

The rearrangement uses TRBV9 and TRBJ1-2, with no clear D. This CDR3 is built from 13 residues. V was shortened by 3 bases and J by 7 bases, with 13 bases between the two germline ends. Germline V gene data show CDR1 as SGDLS and CDR2 as YYNGEE. CDR3 nucleotide sequence: TGTGCCAGCAGCGCCGGGGTATTTACTGGCTACACCTTC. The encoded protein is CASSAGVFTGYTF.

The rearrangement uses TRBV21-1 and TRBJ2-7; the tabulated D call, TRBD2, remains unverified against the DNA. TRBV21-1 is labeled a pseudogene. The CDR3 has 14 residues. This CDR3 reads CASSSRLAAYEQYF. For the CDR3, the DNA is TGTGCCAGCAGCTCACGACTAGCGGCCTACGAGCAGTACTTC.

The V call is TRBV4-1, the J call TRBJ1-1, with D possibly TRBD1 on 6 matching bases. This CDR3 spans 17 amino acids. V lost 2 bases and J lost 3, with 19 bases in between. Germline V CDR1 and CDR2: MGHRA, YSYEKL. CDR3 sequence: CASSQYFGQPPYTEAFF. The CDR3 DNA reads TGCGCCAGCAGCCAATATTTCGGACAGCCTCCTTACACTGAAGCTTTCTTT.

The rearrangement joins TRBV7-2 to TRBJ2-7, with 12 bases aligning to TRBD2. Germline loops: CDR1 SGHTA, CDR2 FQGNSA. The CDR3 consists of 15 residues. The junction had 3 bases not matched to a gene; V was cut back by 5 bases and J by 1 base. CDR3 DNA: TGTGCCAGCAGCAGCGGACTAGCGGGGTCCTACGAGCAGTACTTC. Its translation: CASSSGLAGSYEQYF.

The CDR3 DNA reads as TGTGCCAGCAGCCATCTGAGGGGGATTAGCACAGATACGCAGTATTTT. Protein sequence: CASSHLRGISTDTQYF. The chain is built from TRBV11-2 and TRBJ2-3; D may be TRBD1 (6 bases). V lost 5 bases and J 0 bases, leaving 15 bases between the germline ends. This CDR3 has 16 amino acids. CDR1 is SGHAT, CDR2 FQNNGV, per germline.

The chain couples TRBV29-1 to TRBJ2-3; 9 bases are shared with TRBD2. Germline loops: CDR1 SQVTM, CDR2 ANQGSEA. The CDR3 consists of 13 residues. J was trimmed by 10 bases and V by 6 bases; bases with no gene match: 11. CDR3 in amino acids: CSVPGLAEGSQYF. CDR3 DNA sequence: TGCAGCGTCCCGGGACTAGCAGAGGGATCGCAGTATTTT.

This clone was recorded once. The CDR3 region has the DNA TGTGCCAGCAGGGGGCTTTGGAACACCGGGGAGCTGTTTTTT. Protein: CASRGLWNTGELFF. The chain joins TRBV6-5 to TRBJ2-2, with D tentatively TRBD1 (5 bases). The CDR3 totals 14 residues. Germline V gene lookup returns CDR1 MNHEY and CDR2 SVGAGI. V lost 6 bases to trimming and J lost 1 base, with 9 bases between them.

The rearrangement links TRBV30 to TRBJ2-5, with D possibly matching TRBD2 (5 bases). The V end was cut by 3 bases, the J end by 7 bases, with 18 bases between. From germline, CDR1 is GTSNPN and CDR2 SVGIG (reference sequence). The CDR3 covers 14 residues. The CDR3 bases are TGTGCCTGGAGCCGTCTCGGGGTAGCCGGGACCCAGTACTTC. Translating gives CAWSRLGVAGTQYF.

The rearrangement joins TRBV6-5 to TRBJ1-2, with D maybe TRBD1 (6 bases). V was trimmed by 2 bases and J by 4 bases, leaving 14 bases between them. This CDR3 spans 15 amino acids. From germline, CDR1 is MNHEY and CDR2 SVGAGI. The DNA for the CDR3 is TGTGCCAGCAGTTACCTCTCGGACAGATCCTATGGCTACACCTTC. This codes for CASSYLSDRSYGYTF.

The V call is TRBV5-1, the J call TRBJ1-3, with 9 bases fitting TRBD1. Losses at the gene ends were 3 bases for V and 1 base for J; bases not matched to a gene: 11. Germline-derived CDR1 and CDR2 are SGHRS and YFSETQ. The CDR3 loop spans 18 amino acids. The CDR3 nucleotides read TGCGCCAGCAGCTCCGGGACAGGGAAAGGAGGGTCTGGAAACACCATATATTTT. Protein sequence: CASSSGTGKGGSGNTIYF.

J is TRBJ2-1 and V is TRBV11-3, with 13 bases lining up with TRBD2. The junction had 2 bases not matched to a gene; V was cut back by 1 base and J by 5 bases. CDR3 length: 16 residues. Looked up from germline, CDR1 is SGHNT and CDR2 is YENEEA. CDR3 nucleotides: TGTGCCAGCAGCTTAGGACTAGCGGGAGGTCACAATGAGCAGTTCTTC. Translating gives CASSLGLAGGHNEQFF.

CDR3 sequence (DNA): TGTGCCAGCAGCCCGGGAGCTGGGTACCAAGAGACCCAGTACTTC. This sequence encodes CASSPGAGYQETQYF. V is TRBV9 and J is TRBJ2-5; D is perhaps TRBD2 (6 bases). The CDR3 loop spans 15 amino acids. In germline, CDR1 is SGDLS, CDR2 YYNGEE. V was clipped by 4 bases and J by 0 bases, with 13 bases between them.

The chain joins TRBV2 to TRBJ1-3, with a weak D call TRBD1 (5 bases). CDR3 size: 17 residues. The germline gives CDR1 SNHLY, CDR2 FYNNEI. Trimming stripped 3 bases from V and 2 bases from J, with 17 bases between. The CDR3 here is CASSDFGQGHAGNTIYF. CDR3 sequence (DNA): TGTGCCAGCAGTGATTTCGGGCAGGGTCATGCTGGAAACACCATATATTTT.

This sequence joins TRBV14 and TRBJ2-5, with a possible D match to TRBD1 (5 bases). The ends were cut back, 3 bases at V and 1 base at J, with 15 bases in the middle. Germline assignment: CDR1 SGHDN and CDR2 FVKESK. The CDR3 totals 16 residues. CDR3 region: CASSQIQGSSQETQYF. In DNA, the CDR3 is TGTGCCAGCAGCCAGATTCAGGGCAGCTCCCAAGAGACCCAGTACTTC.

J is TRBJ2-5 and V is TRBV6-1, with 7 bases aligning to TRBD1. The CDR3 has 13 residues. J was trimmed by 5 bases and V by 6 bases; bases with no gene match: 6. The germline V gene encodes CDR1 MNHNS and CDR2 SASEGT. CDR3 region: CASRAGGSETQYF. CDR3 bases: TGTGCCAGCAGAGCAGGGGGTAGTGAGACCCAGTACTTC.

This chain connects TRBV19 to TRBJ1-5; D is ambiguous. V lost 7 bases and J lost 2, with 6 bases in between. CDR3 length: 12 residues. The germline gives CDR1 LNHDA, CDR2 SQIVND (reference sequence). This chain's CDR3 is CASNHGNQPQHF. CDR3 DNA: TGTGCCAGTAATCATGGCAATCAGCCCCAGCATTTT.

The CDR3: CASSLGLGAGVAFEQYF. The CDR3 DNA follows: TGTGCCAGCAGCTTAGGTTTGGGAGCGGGAGTTGCCTTCGAGCAGTACTTC. The rearrangement joins TRBV7-9 to TRBJ2-7, with 8 bases lining up with TRBD2. CDR3 length: 17 residues. Germline CDR1 reads SEHNR; CDR2 reads FQNEAQ (reference sequence). V was clipped by 1 base and J by 6 bases; unmatched bases: 14.

J is TRBJ2-7 and V is TRBV11-2; TRBD1 might be the D (5 bases). Germline CDR1 and CDR2: SGHAT and FQNNGV. Trimming pared 4 bases from V and 7 bases from J, leaving 11 bases between. The CDR3 has 12 amino acids. This chain's CDR3 is CASSSQGREQYF. The CDR3 nucleotides are TGTGCCAGCAGCTCTCAGGGAAGAGAGCAGTACTTC.

The J gene is TRBJ2-1, the V gene TRBV29-1, with 10 bases aligning to TRBD2. Germline trimming cut 4 bases from V and 8 bases from J; bases unmatched to any gene: 17. The CDR3 is made up of 17 amino acids. CDR1 SQVTM and CDR2 ANQGSEA come from the germline V gene. CDR3 loop: CSVGHLPSGSVGDEQFF. The CDR3 coding sequence is TGCAGCGTTGGGCACCTCCCTAGCGGGAGCGTGGGGGATGAGCAGTTCTTC.

In DNA form, the CDR3 reads TGCGCCAGCAGCCAAGAATCGGGGCGGGATGGCTACAATGAGCAGTTCTTC. Translation gives CASSQESGRDGYNEQFF. This chain connects TRBV4-1 to TRBJ2-1, with TRBD2 as a possible D gene (6 bases). Germline values: CDR1 MGHRA, CDR2 YSYEKL. This CDR3 is built from 17 residues. V lost 0 bases and J lost 3, with 15 bases in between.

Of note for this clone: In the same sample, other DNA sequences code for this CDR3. CDR3 coding DNA: TGTGCCAGCTCTCTTGGACAGAACACTGAAGCTTTCTTT. It encodes CASSLGQNTEAFF. The rearrangement links TRBV18 to TRBJ1-1, with D maybe TRBD1 (5 bases). CDR3 size: 13 residues. Deletions cut 6 bases from V and 1 base from J, with 9 bases between. The germline gives CDR1 KGHSH, CDR2 LQKENI.

In this sample, this clone turned up once. The CDR3: CASSYPFENYEQYF. The CDR3 DNA reads TGTGCCAGCAGTTACCCTTTCGAGAACTACGAGCAGTACTTC. The chain links TRBV27 to TRBJ2-7, with no clear D. V dropped 4 bases and J dropped 3 bases, with 13 bases sitting between them. The CDR3 sequence is 14 residues long. In germline, CDR1 is MNHEY, CDR2 SMNVEV (reference sequence).

The chain recombines TRBV7-9 with TRBJ2-1; 7 bases align to TRBD2. The CDR3 has 15 amino acids. Germline CDR1 and CDR2: SEHNR and FQNEAQ (reference sequence). With 3 bases clipped from V and 9 bases from J, the junction kept 11 bases outside the gene matches. The CDR3 DNA reads TGTGCCAGCAGCTTTCAAAGCGGGGAGAAGGTTGAGCAGTTCTTC. It is translated as CASSFQSGEKVEQFF.

This clone has only one observation. The V gene is TRBV4-2, the J gene TRBJ2-3; 7 positions agree with TRBD2. J was trimmed by 6 bases and V by 4 bases; bases with no gene match: 7. The CDR3 is made up of 14 amino acids. The germline V gene encodes CDR1 LGHNA and CDR2 YNFKEQ. CDR3 nucleotide sequence: TGTGCCAGCAGCCCCTCTGCGGGAGCTGATACGCAGTATTTT. Translating gives CASSPSAGADTQYF.

V and J are TRBV2 and TRBJ2-3, with D perhaps TRBD2 (5 bases). The V gene lost 4 bases and the J gene lost 4 bases, with 15 bases spanning the gap. Germline values: CDR1 SNHLY, CDR2 FYNNEI. CDR3 length: 15 amino acids. The CDR3 here is CASSVQLSRADTQYF. Here the CDR3 DNA reads TGTGCCAGCAGTGTCCAACTCTCGAGGGCAGATACGCAGTATTTT.